This T cell receptor beta chain was captured in a study of control samples from healthy donors and cancer patients. This clone was recorded only once. V was pared by 0 bases and J by 0 bases, with 8 bases of the junction left unmatched. Germline V CDR1 and CDR2: SGHRS, YFSETQ. This CDR3 is 17 amino acids long. Repertoires were generated with immunoSEQ multiplex PCR, while TCRdb's copy carries only in-frame clones and drops some. The table has about 130,000 clones, 80% to 95% seen once. This clonotype originated in a man aged 18 to 29 in good health. V usage is TRBV5-1 and J usage is TRBJ2-7, with 8 bases lining up with TRBD2. Sequencing was carried out using blood. The CDR3 DNA is TGCGCCAGCAGCTTGGCCGGGTGGGCGGGGGGCTCCTACGAGCAGTACTTC. Its protein product is CASSLAGWAGGSYEQYF.